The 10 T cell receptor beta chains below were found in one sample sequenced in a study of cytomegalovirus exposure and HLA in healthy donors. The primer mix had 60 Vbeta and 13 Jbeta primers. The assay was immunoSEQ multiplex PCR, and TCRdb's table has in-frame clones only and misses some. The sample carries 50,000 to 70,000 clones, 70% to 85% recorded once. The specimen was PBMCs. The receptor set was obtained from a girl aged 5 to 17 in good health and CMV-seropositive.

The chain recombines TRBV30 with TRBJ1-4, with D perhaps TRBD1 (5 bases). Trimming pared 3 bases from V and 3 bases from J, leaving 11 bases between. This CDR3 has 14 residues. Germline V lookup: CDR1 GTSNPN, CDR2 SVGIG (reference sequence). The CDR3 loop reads CAWRAGHSNEKLFF. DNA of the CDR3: TGTGCCTGGAGGGCCGGACACTCTAATGAAAAACTGTTTTTT.

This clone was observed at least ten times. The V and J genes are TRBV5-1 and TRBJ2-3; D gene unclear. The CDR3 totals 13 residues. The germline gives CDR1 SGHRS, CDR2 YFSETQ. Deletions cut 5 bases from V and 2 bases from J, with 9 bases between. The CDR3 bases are TGCGCCAGCAGGAGGAGCATCACAGATACGCAGTATTTT. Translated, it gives CASRRSITDTQYF.

The CDR3 region has the DNA TGTGCCAGTCGACAGGGGGCGGTTGCTAATGAAAAACTGTTTTTT. Translated, it gives CASRQGAVANEKLFF. The chain couples TRBV28 to TRBJ1-4; 10 bases are a match to TRBD1. With V trimmed by 9 bases and J by 3 bases, 7 bases remained unmatched. The CDR3 extends over 15 amino acids. The germline V gene has CDR1 MDHEN and CDR2 SYDVKM.

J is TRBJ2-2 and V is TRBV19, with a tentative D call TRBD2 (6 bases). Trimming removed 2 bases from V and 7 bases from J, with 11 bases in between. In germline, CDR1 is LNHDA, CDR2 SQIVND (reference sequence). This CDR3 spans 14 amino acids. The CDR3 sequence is CASSIMWRGGELFF. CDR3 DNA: TGTGCCAGTAGTATAATGTGGAGGGGCGGGGAGCTGTTTTTT.

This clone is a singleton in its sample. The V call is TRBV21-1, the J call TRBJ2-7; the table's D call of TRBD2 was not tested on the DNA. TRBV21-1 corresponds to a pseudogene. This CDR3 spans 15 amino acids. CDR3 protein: CASSSPPGTPYEQYF. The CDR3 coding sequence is TGTGCCAGCAGCTCCCCCCCCGGGACTCCCTACGAGCAGTACTTC.

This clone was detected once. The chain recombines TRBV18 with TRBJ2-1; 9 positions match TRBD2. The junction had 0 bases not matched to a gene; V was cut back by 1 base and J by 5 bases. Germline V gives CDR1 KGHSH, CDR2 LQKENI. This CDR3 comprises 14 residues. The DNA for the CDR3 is TGTGCCAGCTCACCACTAGCGGGGGACAATGAGCAGTTCTTC. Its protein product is CASSPLAGDNEQFF.

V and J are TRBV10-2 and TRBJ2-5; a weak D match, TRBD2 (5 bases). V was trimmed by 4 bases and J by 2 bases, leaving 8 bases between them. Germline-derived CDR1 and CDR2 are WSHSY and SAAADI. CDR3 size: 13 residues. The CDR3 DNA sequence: TGCGCCAGCAGTGGTGGGAGTCAAGAGACCCAGTACTTC. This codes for CASSGGSQETQYF.

This CDR3 is CASSTGTNYGYTF. CDR3 nucleotides: TGTGCCAGCAGTACAGGTACTAACTATGGCTACACCTTC. This chain joins TRBV27 and TRBJ1-2, with D possibly being TRBD1 (5 bases). The CDR3 loop spans 13 amino acids. V lost 5 bases and J 0 bases, leaving 7 bases between the germline ends. The germline V gene encodes CDR1 MNHEY and CDR2 SMNVEV (reference sequence).

For the CDR3, the DNA is TGTGCCAGCAGCTTGGAGCCCCCCGGGACTAATGAAAAACTGTTTTTT. The encoded protein is CASSLEPPGTNEKLFF. This chain joins TRBV5-4 and TRBJ1-4; D is unclear. Germline CDR1 SGHNT, CDR2 YYREEE (reference sequence). The CDR3 extends over 16 amino acids. The V and J ends lost 0 bases and 2 bases respectively, with 11 bases between them.

CDR3 nucleotide sequence: TGCAGCGTCCCCCCTTACGGTAGTGAGCAGTTCTTC. Translation gives CSVPPYGSEQFF. This sequence joins TRBV29-1 and TRBJ2-1; no firm D call. This CDR3 has 12 residues. Trimming removed 6 bases from V and 9 bases from J, with 15 bases in between. Germline V gene lookup returns CDR1 SQVTM and CDR2 ANQGSEA.